This T cell receptor beta chain was sequenced in a study of blood T cell repertoires in COVID-19. On the study more broadly: There were acute and convalescent COVID-19 samples, and they came from the United States, Italy and Spain. Sources were T cells, B-cell-depleted T cells, or PBMCs; the material itself was cDNA or gDNA.

Profiled with immunoSEQ multiplex PCR; TCRdb holds only in-frame clones, not every one. The table has more than 200,000 clones, 75% to 85% seen once. The CDR3 has 14 residues. Germline-derived CDR1 and CDR2 are SGDLS and YYNGEE. The V gene end was trimmed by 3 bases and the J gene end by 3 bases; junction bases not matched to a gene: 2. Across under 25 US areas, participants ranged in age from roughly 18 to 95 years. The sequence was collected from a woman aged 40 to 50 with acute COVID-19. The genes are TRBV9 and TRBJ1-4; 7 nucleotides align to TRBD1. Specimen: PBMCs or T cells enriched from blood (not recorded which). The CDR3 sequence: CASSGGQPNEKLFF. In DNA, the CDR3 is TGTGCCAGCAGCGGGGGACAGCCTAATGAAAAACTGTTTTTT. The variable domain in full, completed from reference TRBV9 and TRBJ1-4, reads DSGVTQTPKHLITATGQRVTLRCSPRSGDLSVYWYQQSLDQGLQFLIQYYNGEERAKGNILERFSAQQFPDLHSELNLSSLELGDSALYFCASSGGQPNEKLFFGSGTQLSVL.